This T cell receptor (beta chain) was obtained from a study of OX40 agonist ivuxolimab in advanced cancers. Background on the study: Patients were around 83% male with ages roughly 20 to 80, mean 60. Among those treated, three patients had partial responses, one with hepatocellular carcinoma and two with cutaneous melanoma. Overall study results and limits: Clones of CD4+ and CD8+ blood T cells grew by week 6 at doses of 0.1 to 3.0 mg/kg. Expanded clones were, on average, more numerous in CD8+ T cells than in CD4+.

A note on this clone: Antigen specificity is unknown.

The assay was immunoSEQ multiplex PCR, and TCRdb's table has in-frame clones only and misses some. The sample holds about 49,000 clones, 60% to 80% seen once. CDR1 is SNHLY, CDR2 FYNNEI, per germline. V lost 6 bases and J 0 bases, leaving 9 bases between the germline ends. There are 14 residues in the CDR3. This rearrangement joins TRBV2 to TRBJ1-5, with D uncertain. The sample consisted of CD4+ or CD8+ T cells sorted from blood, taken in a trial of the OX40 agonist ivuxolimab. The clonotype was recovered from an adult with an advanced solid tumor such as melanoma, head and neck, liver or kidney cancer. The CDR3: CASRDPYSNQPQHF. CDR3 sequence (DNA): TGTGCCAGCAGAGACCCTTATAGCAATCAGCCCCAGCATTTT.